The clone carrying this T cell receptor (beta chain) was observed many times. Its target is not known. This CDR3 comprises 16 residues. Between the trimmed V and J ends, which lost 5 bases and 0 bases, there was a span of 17 bases. Germline V gene lookup returns CDR1 SGHVS and CDR2 FQNEAQ. The sample originates from a study of T cell repertoires in cytomegalovirus infection. About the research overall: Indications of both CMV infection and matching HLA type were provided by public TCR beta signatures. General study results and limits: CMV carriers with the relevant HLA were identified by cumulative public TCR beta family frequency. Dominating the ex vivo response were HLA-C-restricted CMV-specific TCR beta clonotypes.

MiXCR, run by TCRdb on the reads, gives a single entry per CDR3 protein. The profile shows around 270,000 distinct CDR3 sequences, 9.1% of them singletons. The sample consisted of PBMCs. The receptor's source is a human donor in good health (CMV status not recorded). Some clones in this sample may be carry-over from other donors' samples. The chain recombines TRBV7-8 with TRBJ2-7; possible D gene TRBD2, 5 bases. As DNA, the CDR3 is TGTGCCAGCAGCCTCGGACTGGCACGAAACTCCTACGAGCAGTACTTC. Protein: CASSLGLARNSYEQYF. The variable domain in full, completed from reference TRBV7-8 and TRBJ2-7, reads GAGVSQSPRYKVAKRGQDVALRCDPISGHVSLFWYQQALGQGPEFLTYFQNEAQLDKSGLPSDRFFAERPEGSVSTLKIQRTQQEDSAVYLCASSLGLARNSYEQYFGPGTRLTVT.